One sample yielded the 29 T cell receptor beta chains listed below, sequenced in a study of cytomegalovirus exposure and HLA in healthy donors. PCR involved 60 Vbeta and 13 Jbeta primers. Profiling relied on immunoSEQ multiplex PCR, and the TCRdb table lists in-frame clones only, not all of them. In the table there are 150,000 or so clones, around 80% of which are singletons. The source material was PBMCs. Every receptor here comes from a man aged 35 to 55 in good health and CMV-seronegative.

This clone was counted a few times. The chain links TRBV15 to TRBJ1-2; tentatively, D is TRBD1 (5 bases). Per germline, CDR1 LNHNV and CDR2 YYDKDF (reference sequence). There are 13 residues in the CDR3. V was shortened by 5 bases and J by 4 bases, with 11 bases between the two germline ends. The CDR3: CATSPQGSYGYTF. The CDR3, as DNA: TGTGCCACCAGCCCTCAGGGCTCCTATGGCTACACCTTC.

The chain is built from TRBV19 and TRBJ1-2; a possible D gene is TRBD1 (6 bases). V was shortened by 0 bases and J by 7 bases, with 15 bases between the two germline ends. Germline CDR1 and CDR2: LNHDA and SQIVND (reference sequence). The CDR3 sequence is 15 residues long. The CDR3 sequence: CASSIDRGGWSGYTF. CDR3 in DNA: TGTGCCAGTAGTATAGATAGGGGGGGCTGGAGTGGCTACACCTTC.

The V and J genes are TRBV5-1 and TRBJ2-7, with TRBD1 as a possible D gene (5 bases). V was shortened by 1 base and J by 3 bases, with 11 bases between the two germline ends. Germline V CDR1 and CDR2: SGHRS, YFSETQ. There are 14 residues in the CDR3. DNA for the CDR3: TGCGCCAGCAGCTTGACGACAGATCGCTACGAGCAGTACTTC. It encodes CASSLTTDRYEQYF.

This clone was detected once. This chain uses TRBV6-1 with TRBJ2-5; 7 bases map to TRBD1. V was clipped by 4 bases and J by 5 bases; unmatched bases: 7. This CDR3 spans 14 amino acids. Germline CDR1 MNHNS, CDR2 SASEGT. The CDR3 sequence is CASSVRQGVETQYF. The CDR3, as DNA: TGTGCCAGCAGTGTGCGACAGGGAGTGGAGACCCAGTACTTC.

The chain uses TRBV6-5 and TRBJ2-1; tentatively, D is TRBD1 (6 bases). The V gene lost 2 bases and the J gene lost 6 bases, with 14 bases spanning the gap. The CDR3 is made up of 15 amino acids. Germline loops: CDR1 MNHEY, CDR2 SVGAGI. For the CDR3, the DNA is TGTGCCAGCAGTTACGGCAGGGGTTTTGCCAATGAGCAGTTCTTC. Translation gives CASSYGRGFANEQFF.

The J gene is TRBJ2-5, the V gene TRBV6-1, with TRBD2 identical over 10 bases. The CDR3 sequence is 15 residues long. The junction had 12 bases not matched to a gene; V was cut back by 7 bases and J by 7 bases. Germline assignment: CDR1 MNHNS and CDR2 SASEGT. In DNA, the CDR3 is TGTGCCAGCAAGGAATCTAGCGGGGGTGTCGGGACCCAGTACTTC. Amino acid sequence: CASKESSGGVGTQYF.

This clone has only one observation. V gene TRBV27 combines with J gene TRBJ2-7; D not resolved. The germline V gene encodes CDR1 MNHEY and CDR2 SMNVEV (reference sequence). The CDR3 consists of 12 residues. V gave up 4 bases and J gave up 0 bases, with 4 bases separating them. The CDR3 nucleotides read TGTGCCAGCAGTTCCTTCTCCTACGAGCAGTACTTC. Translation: CASSSFSYEQYF.

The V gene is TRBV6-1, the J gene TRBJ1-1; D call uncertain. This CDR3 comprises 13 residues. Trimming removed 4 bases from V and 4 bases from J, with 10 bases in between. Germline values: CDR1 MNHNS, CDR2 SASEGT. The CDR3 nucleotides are TGTGCCAGCAGTGCTTTGGGAGGCACTGAAGCTTTCTTT. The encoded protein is CASSALGGTEAFF.

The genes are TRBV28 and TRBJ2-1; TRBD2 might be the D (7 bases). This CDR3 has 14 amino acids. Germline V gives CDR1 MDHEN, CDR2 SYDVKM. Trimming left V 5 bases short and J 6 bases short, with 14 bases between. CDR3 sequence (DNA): TGTGCCAGCAGTAGGGGGGGGTTAAGCAATGAGCAGTTCTTC. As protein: CASSRGGLSNEQFF.

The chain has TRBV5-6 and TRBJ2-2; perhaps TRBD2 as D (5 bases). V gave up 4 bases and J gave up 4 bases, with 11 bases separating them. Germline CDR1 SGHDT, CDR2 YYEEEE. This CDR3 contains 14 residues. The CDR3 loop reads CASSDTGTTGELFF. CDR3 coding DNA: TGTGCCAGCAGCGACACGGGAACCACCGGGGAGCTGTTTTTT.

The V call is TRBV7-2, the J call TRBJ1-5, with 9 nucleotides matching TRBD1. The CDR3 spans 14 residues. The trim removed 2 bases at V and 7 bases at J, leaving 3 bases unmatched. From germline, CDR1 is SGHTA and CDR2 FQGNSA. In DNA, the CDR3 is TGTGCCAGCAGCTTACGACAGGGGGAACAGCCCCAGCATTTT. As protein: CASSLRQGEQPQHF.

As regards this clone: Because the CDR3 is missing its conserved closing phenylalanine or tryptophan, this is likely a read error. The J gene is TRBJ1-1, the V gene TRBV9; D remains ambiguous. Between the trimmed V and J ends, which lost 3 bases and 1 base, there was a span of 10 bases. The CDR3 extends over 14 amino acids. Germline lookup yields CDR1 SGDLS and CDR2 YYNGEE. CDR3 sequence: CASSASGGNTEAFC. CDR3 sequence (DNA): TGTGCCAGCAGCGCCTCCGGCGGGAACACTGAAGCTTTCTGT.

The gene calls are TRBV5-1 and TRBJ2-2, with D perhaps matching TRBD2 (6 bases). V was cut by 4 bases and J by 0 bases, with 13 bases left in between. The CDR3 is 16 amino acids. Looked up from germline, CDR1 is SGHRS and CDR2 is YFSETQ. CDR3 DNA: TGCGCCAGCAGCCCGGTGTGGGGGGCGAACACCGGGGAGCTGTTTTTT. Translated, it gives CASSPVWGANTGELFF.

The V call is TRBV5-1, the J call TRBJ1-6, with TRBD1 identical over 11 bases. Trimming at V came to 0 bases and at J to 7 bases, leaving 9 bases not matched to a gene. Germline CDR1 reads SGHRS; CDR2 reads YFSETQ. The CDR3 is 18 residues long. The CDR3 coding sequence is TGCGCCAGCAGCTTGGGTCAGGAGGGACAGGGGGGGAATTCACCCCTCCACTTT. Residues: CASSLGQEGQGGNSPLHF.

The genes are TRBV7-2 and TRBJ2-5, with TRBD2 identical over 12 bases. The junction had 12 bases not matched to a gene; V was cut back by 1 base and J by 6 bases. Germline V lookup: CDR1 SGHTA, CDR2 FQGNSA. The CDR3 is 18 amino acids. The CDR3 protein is CASSLGIPLAGGRQTQYF. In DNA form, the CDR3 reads TGTGCCAGCAGCTTAGGAATCCCCCTAGCGGGGGGGCGACAGACCCAGTACTTC.

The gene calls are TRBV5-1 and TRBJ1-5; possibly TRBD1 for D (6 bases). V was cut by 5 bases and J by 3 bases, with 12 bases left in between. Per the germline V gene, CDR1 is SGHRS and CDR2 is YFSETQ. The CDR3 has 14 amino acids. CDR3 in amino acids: CASSIGGSNQPQHF. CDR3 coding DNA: TGCGCCAGCAGTATAGGGGGATCCAATCAGCCCCAGCATTTT.

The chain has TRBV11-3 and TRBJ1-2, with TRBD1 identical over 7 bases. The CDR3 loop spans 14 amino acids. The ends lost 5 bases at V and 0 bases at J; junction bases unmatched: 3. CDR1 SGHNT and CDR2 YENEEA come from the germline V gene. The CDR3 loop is CASSPGGSNYGYTF. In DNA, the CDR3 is TGTGCCAGCAGCCCAGGGGGGTCTAACTATGGCTACACCTTC.

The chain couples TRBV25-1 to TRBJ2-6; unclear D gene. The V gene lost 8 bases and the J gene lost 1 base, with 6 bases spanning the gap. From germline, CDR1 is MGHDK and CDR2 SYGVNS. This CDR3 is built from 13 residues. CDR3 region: CASRSSGANVLTF. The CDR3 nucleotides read TGTGCCAGCCGGAGTTCTGGGGCCAACGTCCTGACTTTC.

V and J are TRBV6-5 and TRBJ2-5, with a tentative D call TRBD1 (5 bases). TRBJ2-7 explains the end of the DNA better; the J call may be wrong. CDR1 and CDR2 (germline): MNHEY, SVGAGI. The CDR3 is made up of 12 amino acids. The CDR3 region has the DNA TGTGCCAGCAGGTCCCAGGGCTACGAGCAGTACTTC. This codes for CASRSQGYEQYF.

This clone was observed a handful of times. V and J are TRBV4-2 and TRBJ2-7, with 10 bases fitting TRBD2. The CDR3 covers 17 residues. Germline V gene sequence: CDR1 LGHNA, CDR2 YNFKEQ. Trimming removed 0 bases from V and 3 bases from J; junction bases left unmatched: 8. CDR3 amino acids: CASSQEGDSGGYYEQYF. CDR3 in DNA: TGTGCCAGCAGCCAAGAAGGGGATAGCGGGGGGTACTACGAGCAGTACTTC.

CDR3 loop: CASRGTGGTGELFF. In DNA, the CDR3 is TGTGCCAGCAGGGGGACAGGAGGTACCGGGGAGCTGTTTTTT. The chain combines TRBV6-4 with TRBJ2-2; 8 bases are a match to TRBD1. This CDR3 comprises 14 residues. Trimming removed 6 bases from V and 5 bases from J; junction bases left unmatched: 5. From germline, CDR1 is MRHNA and CDR2 SNTAGT.

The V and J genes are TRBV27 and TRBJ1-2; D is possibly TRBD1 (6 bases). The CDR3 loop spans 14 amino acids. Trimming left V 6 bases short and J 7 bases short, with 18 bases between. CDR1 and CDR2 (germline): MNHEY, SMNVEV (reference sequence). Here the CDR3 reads CASSITQGGSGYTF. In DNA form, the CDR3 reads TGTGCCAGCAGCATTACTCAAGGGGGTAGTGGCTACACCTTC.

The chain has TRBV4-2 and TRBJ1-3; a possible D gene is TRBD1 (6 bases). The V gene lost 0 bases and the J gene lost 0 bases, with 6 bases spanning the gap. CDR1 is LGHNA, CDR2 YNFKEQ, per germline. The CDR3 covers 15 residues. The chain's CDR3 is CASSQEQGSGNTIYF. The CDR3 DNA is TGTGCCAGCAGCCAAGAACAGGGCTCTGGAAACACCATATATTTT.

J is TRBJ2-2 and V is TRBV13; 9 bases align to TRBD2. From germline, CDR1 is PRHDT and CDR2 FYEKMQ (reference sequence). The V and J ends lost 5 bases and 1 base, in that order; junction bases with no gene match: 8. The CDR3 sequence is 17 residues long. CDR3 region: CASSPAERGENTGELFF. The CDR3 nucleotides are TGTGCCAGCAGCCCCGCAGAGCGGGGGGAGAACACCGGGGAGCTGTTTTTT.

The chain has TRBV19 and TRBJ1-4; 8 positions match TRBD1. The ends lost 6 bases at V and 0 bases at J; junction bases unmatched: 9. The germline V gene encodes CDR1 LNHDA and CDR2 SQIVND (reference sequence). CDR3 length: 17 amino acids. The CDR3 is CASSSGGTGTTNEKLFF. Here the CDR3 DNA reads TGTGCCAGTAGCAGTGGGGGGACAGGTACAACTAATGAAAAACTGTTTTTT.

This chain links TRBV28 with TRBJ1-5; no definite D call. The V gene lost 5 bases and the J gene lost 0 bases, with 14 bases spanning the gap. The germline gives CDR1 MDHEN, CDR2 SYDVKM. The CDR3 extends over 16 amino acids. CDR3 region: CASSPLAKSSNQPQHF. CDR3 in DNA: TGTGCCAGCAGTCCCTTGGCCAAAAGTAGCAATCAGCCCCAGCATTTT. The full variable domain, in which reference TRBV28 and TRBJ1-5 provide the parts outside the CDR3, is DVKVTQSSRYLVKRTGEKVFLECVQDMDHENMFWYRQDPGLGLRLIYFSYDVKMKEKGDIPEGYSVSREKKERFSLILESASTNQTSMYLCASSPLAKSSNQPQHFGDGTRLSIL.

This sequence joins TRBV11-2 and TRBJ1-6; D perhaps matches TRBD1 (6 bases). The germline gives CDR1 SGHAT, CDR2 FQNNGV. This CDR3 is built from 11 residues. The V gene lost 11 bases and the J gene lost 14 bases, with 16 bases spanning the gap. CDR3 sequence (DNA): TGTGCCGGCTCAGAGGGGGGGGCCCTCCACTTT. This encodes CAGSEGGALHF.

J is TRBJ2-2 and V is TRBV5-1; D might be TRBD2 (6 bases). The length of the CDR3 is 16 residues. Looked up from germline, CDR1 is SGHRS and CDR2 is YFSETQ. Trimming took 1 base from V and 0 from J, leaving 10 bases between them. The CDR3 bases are TGCGCCAGCAGCTTGTTTGCTAGCGCGAACACCGGGGAGCTGTTTTTT. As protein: CASSLFASANTGELFF.

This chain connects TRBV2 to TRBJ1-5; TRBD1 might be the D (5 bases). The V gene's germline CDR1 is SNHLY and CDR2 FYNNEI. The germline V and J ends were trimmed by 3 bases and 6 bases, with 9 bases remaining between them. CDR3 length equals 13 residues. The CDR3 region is CASSDPQGQPQHF. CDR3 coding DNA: TGTGCCAGCAGTGACCCCCAGGGTCAGCCCCAGCATTTT.